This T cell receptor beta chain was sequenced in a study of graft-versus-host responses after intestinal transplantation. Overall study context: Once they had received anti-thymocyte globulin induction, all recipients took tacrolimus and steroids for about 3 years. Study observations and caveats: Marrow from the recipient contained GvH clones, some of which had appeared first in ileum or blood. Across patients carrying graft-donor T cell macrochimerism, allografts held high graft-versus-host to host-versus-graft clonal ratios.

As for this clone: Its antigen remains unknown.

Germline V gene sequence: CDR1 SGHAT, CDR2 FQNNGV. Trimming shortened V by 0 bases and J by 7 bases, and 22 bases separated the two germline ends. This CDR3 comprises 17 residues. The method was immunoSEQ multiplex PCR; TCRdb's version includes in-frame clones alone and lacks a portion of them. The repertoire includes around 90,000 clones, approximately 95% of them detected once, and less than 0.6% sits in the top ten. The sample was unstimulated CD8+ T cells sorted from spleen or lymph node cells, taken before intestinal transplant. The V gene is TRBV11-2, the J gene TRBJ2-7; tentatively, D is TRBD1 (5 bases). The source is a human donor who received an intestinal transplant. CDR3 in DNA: TGTGCCAGCAGCTTAGACGGTTTTCAGGGAAGGGCCAAAGAGCAGTACTTC. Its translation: CASSLDGFQGRAKEQYF.